This entry lists 29 T cell receptor beta chains sequenced from one sample in a study of low-dose radiotherapy and immunotherapy resistance in tumors. The time point is: before trial treatment. With TRAV- and TRBV-specific primers, first-strand cDNA was made, covering the alpha and beta chains. Using a constant-region primer together with a V-primer adapter, TCRs were subjected to roughly 20 PCR cycles of amplification. TCRdb redid the calling of the reads with MiXCR, one entry per CDR3 protein. This table holds 100,000 or so distinct CDR3 sequences, more than 8.5% found once. The sample was PBMCs, taken before treatment. The receptor source for this set is a male donor with prostate cancer.

The sample holds many counts of this clonotype. The chain links TRBV29-1 to TRBJ2-7; no clear D gene. Looked up from germline, CDR1 is SQVTM and CDR2 is ANQGSEA. This CDR3 spans 13 amino acids. V was trimmed by 6 bases and J by 0 bases, leaving 12 bases between them. CDR3 nucleotide sequence: TGCAGCGTGGCCGGGTCTATCTCCTACGAGCAGTACTTC. It is translated as CSVAGSISYEQYF.

This clonotype appeared many times. The V and J genes are TRBV28 and TRBJ2-1; D remains unclear. This CDR3 comprises 11 residues. With 4 bases removed from V and 10 bases from J, the gap between germline ends came to 8 bases. CDR1 is MDHEN and CDR2 is SYDVKM in the germline V gene. The CDR3 spells CASSSLEEQFF. In DNA, the CDR3 is TGTGCCAGCAGTTCCTTGGAGGAGCAGTTCTTC.

This clonotype was seen repeatedly, ten times or more. The gene calls are TRBV7-3 and TRBJ2-1; D might be TRBD2 (5 bases). CDR3 length: 16 residues. Trimming shortened V by 1 base and J by 1 base, and 11 bases separated the two germline ends. Germline CDR1 and CDR2: SGHTA and FQGTGA. The CDR3 DNA reads as TGTGCCAGCAGCTTAATAGGAGGCGGATCCTACAATGAGCAGTTCTTC. Residues: CASSLIGGGSYNEQFF.

This clonotype was found many times. This rearrangement joins TRBV12-3 or TRBV12-4 to TRBJ1-1; possibly TRBD1 for D (5 bases). Trimming removed 7 bases at V and 1 base at J, with 7 bases between. The CDR3 is 12 amino acids. The CDR3 is CASTQGNTEAFF. Written as DNA, the CDR3 is TGTGCCAGCACCCAGGGGAACACTGAAGCTTTCTTT.

This clonotype occurred many times. The genes are TRBV7-7 and TRBJ2-1; D gene uncertain. The V end was cut by 2 bases, the J end by 0 bases, with 8 bases between. Per the germline V gene, CDR1 is SSHAT and CDR2 is FNYEAQ (reference sequence). The CDR3 is 15 amino acids. CDR3 amino acids: CASSLRASSYNEQFF. In DNA, the CDR3 is TGTGCCAGCAGCTTAAGGGCGAGCTCCTACAATGAGCAGTTCTTC.

In its sample, this clonotype was seen many times. The chain has TRBV7-3 and TRBJ2-2, with D perhaps TRBD1 or TRBD2 (6 bases each). The CDR3 contains 16 residues. Germline V gives CDR1 SGHTA, CDR2 FQGTGA. V lost 5 bases to trimming and J lost 4 bases, with 17 bases between them. The CDR3 nucleotides are TGTGCCAGCAGCCAAACAGGGTCCGGGAGCACCGGGGAGCTGTTTTTT. This gives the protein CASSQTGSGSTGELFF.

This clonotype came up many times. The V call is TRBV5-1, the J call TRBJ1-1; unclear D gene. This CDR3 spans 13 amino acids. CDR1 is SGHRS, CDR2 YFSETQ, per germline. V lost 5 bases to trimming and J lost 1 base, with 9 bases between them. CDR3 nucleotide sequence: TGCGCCAGCAGGACTAGGACGAACACTGAAGCTTTCTTT. Its protein is CASRTRTNTEAFF.

This clonotype appeared many times. This chain connects TRBV15 to TRBJ2-1; 8 bases are a match to TRBD2. The V segment lost 3 bases and the J segment 10 bases; nucleotides outside the gene matches: 8. The germline V gene encodes CDR1 LNHNV and CDR2 YYDKDF (reference sequence). The CDR3 contains 14 residues. CDR3 in DNA: TGTGCCACCAGCAGTATGGGACTAGTACGGGAGCAGTTCTTC. Protein product: CATSSMGLVREQFF.

At least ten counts were recorded for this clonotype. This rearrangement joins TRBV24-1 to TRBJ2-3, with a tentative D call TRBD2 (6 bases). Deletions cut 10 bases from V and 6 bases from J, with 16 bases between. Germline CDR1 is KGHDR and CDR2 is SFDVKD. This CDR3 region has 13 residues. The CDR3 region has the DNA TGTGCCACATCGGAGGGGAGGAGGGATACGCAGTATTTT. Encoded protein: CATSEGRRDTQYF.

At least ten counts were recorded for this clonotype. This chain connects TRBV11-2 to TRBJ2-7; tentatively, D is TRBD2 (6 bases). CDR3 size: 14 residues. The ends were cut back, 5 bases at V and 0 bases at J, with 11 bases in the middle. The germline gives CDR1 SGHAT, CDR2 FQNNGV. The CDR3 region is CASSLLALSYEQYF. CDR3 nucleotide sequence: TGTGCCAGCAGCCTACTAGCCCTCTCCTACGAGCAGTACTTC.

The sample holds many counts of this clonotype. One junction end disagrees with the germline gene, perhaps due to a read error. This chain links TRBV18 with TRBJ2-3, with a possible D match to TRBD1 (5 bases). Looked up from germline, CDR1 is KGHSH and CDR2 is LQKENI. This CDR3 contains 14 residues. The CDR3 region has the DNA TGTGCCAGCTCTCCACAGGAGCGCACAGATACGCAGTATTTT. It yields the protein CASSPQERTDTQYF.

This clonotype was counted at least ten times. V usage is TRBV18 and J usage is TRBJ2-1; the D gene is possibly TRBD1 (5 bases). The CDR3 covers 13 residues. Germline V lookup: CDR1 KGHSH, CDR2 LQKENI. Trimming shortened V by 2 bases and J by 12 bases, and 14 bases separated the two germline ends. The CDR3 DNA sequence: TGTGCCAGCTCACCAGGCCGCCAAAGGGGGCAGTTCTTC. Protein product: CASSPGRQRGQFF.

This clonotype came up many times. The rearrangement joins TRBV28 to TRBJ2-3; 16 bases are shared with TRBD2. CDR3 size: 14 residues. The junction had 3 bases not matched to a gene; V was cut back by 6 bases and J by 9 bases. The germline V gene has CDR1 MDHEN and CDR2 SYDVKM. CDR3 sequence: CASSRGLAGGTQYF. For the CDR3, the DNA is TGTGCCAGCAGCCGGGGACTAGCGGGAGGGACGCAGTATTTT.

The rearrangement joins TRBV6-8 to TRBJ2-7; 8 positions match TRBD1. From germline, CDR1 is MNHGY and CDR2 SAAAGT. V shed 5 bases and J 9 bases; nucleotides not matched to a gene: 6. The CDR3 has 12 amino acids. The CDR3 nucleotides are TGTGCCAGCAGTAGCCGACAGGGGCGGCAGTACTTC. As protein: CASSSRQGRQYF.

Ten or more counts support this clonotype. This sequence joins TRBV20-1 and TRBJ1-2; D ambiguous. This CDR3 comprises 13 residues. V lost 5 bases and J 2 bases, leaving 12 bases between the germline ends. Germline-derived CDR1 and CDR2 are DFQATT and SNEGSKA (reference sequence). DNA of the CDR3: TGCAGTGCTGAACAGACCGGCAACTATGGCTACACCTTC. Its translation is CSAEQTGNYGYTF.

Concerning this clonotype itself: A far more abundant clone sits one base away, making this likely a read error. CDR3 loop: CASMAIRNAGELFF. In DNA form, the CDR3 reads TGTGCCAGCATGGCAATCAGGAACGCCGGGGAGCTGTTTTTT. This rearrangement joins TRBV6-5 to TRBJ2-2; D ambiguous. The CDR3 contains 14 residues. The V gene's germline CDR1 is MNHEY and CDR2 SVGAGI.

In this sample, this clonotype turned up many times. This sequence joins TRBV6-2 or TRBV6-3 and TRBJ2-3; TRBD2 agrees at 10 bases. J was trimmed by 7 bases and V by 0 bases; bases with no gene match: 4. From germline, CDR1 is MNHEY and CDR2 SVGEGT. The CDR3 has 15 residues. CDR3: CASSYSSGRDYTQYF. In nucleotides, the CDR3 is TGTGCCAGCAGTTACTCCAGCGGGAGGGATTATACGCAGTATTTT.

This clonotype was picked up many times. The V call is TRBV15, the J call TRBJ2-1, with 9 bases identical to TRBD1. CDR3 length: 17 amino acids. Germline values: CDR1 LNHNV, CDR2 YYDKDF (reference sequence). The V and J ends lost 5 bases and 4 bases, in that order; junction bases with no gene match: 12. This CDR3 reads CATSPYGQGTVYNEQFF. Here the CDR3 DNA reads TGTGCCACCAGCCCCTATGGACAGGGGACCGTGTACAATGAGCAGTTCTTC.

This clonotype was seen repeatedly, ten times or more. The chain links TRBV7-2 to TRBJ2-7; D gene unclear. V lost 4 bases and J 1 base, leaving 11 bases between the germline ends. The CDR3 contains 14 residues. CDR1 is SGHTA and CDR2 is FQGNSA in the germline V gene. The CDR3 sequence is CASSSTTDSYEQYF. Here the CDR3 DNA reads TGTGCCAGCAGCTCTACCACAGATTCCTACGAGCAGTACTTC.

In this sample, this clonotype turned up many times. The genes are TRBV4-3 and TRBJ2-2, with D hard to call. CDR1 and CDR2 (germline): LGHNA, YSLEER. V lost 0 bases to trimming and J lost 2 bases, with 10 bases between them. The CDR3 consists of 16 residues. The CDR3 DNA reads TGCGCCAGCAGCCAAGAAGTAGATCCTAACACCGGGGAGCTGTTTTTT. This sequence encodes CASSQEVDPNTGELFF.

In the case of this clonotype: The CDR3 does not end in the conserved phenylalanine or tryptophan, so this is likely a read error. The limits of the CDR3 on the DNA are not certain, so only TCRdb's listed CDR3 is given. J is TRBJ2-6 and V is TRBV7-2; TRBD2 was called by the table and not checked on the DNA. CDR1 SGHTA and CDR2 FQGNSA come from the germline V gene. The CDR3 region is 8 residues in length, termini included. The CDR3 reads CASSLMAG.

Ten or more counts support this clonotype. The chain has TRBV28 and TRBJ2-1; D possibly corresponds to TRBD2 (6 bases). The CDR3 totals 13 residues. Trimming removed 8 bases at V and 2 bases at J, with 10 bases between. CDR1 is MDHEN, CDR2 SYDVKM, per germline. The CDR3 bases are TGTGCCAGCGGCCGGGAGACCTACAATGAGCAGTTCTTC. Its protein is CASGRETYNEQFF.

This clonotype occurred many times. V is TRBV19 and J is TRBJ2-5; D gene ambiguous. The CDR3 length is 15 residues. The V end was cut by 5 bases, the J end by 5 bases, with 18 bases between. Looked up from germline, CDR1 is LNHDA and CDR2 is SQIVND (reference sequence). The chain's CDR3 is CASSSRRGGPETQYF. The CDR3, as DNA: TGTGCCAGTAGTTCCCGCCGAGGTGGGCCCGAGACCCAGTACTTC.

This clonotype was picked up many times. The V call is TRBV27, the J call TRBJ2-1, with 7 bases identical to TRBD2. With V trimmed by 4 bases and J by 1 base, 10 bases remained unmatched. There are 17 residues in the CDR3. Germline V CDR1 and CDR2: MNHEY, SMNVEV (reference sequence). Here the CDR3 DNA reads TGTGCCAGCAGTTCCTCTCTCGCGGGAGTTTCCTACAATGAGCAGTTCTTC. Encoded protein: CASSSSLAGVSYNEQFF.

The rearrangement links TRBV29-1 to TRBJ2-5; no firm D call. Germline lookup yields CDR1 SQVTM and CDR2 ANQGSEA. Trimming left V 4 bases short and J 2 bases short, with 20 bases between. This CDR3 has 16 residues. The CDR3 protein is CSVGTGSVFFQETQYF. CDR3 sequence (DNA): TGCAGCGTTGGGACGGGTTCGGTTTTTTTTCAAGAGACCCAGTACTTC.

This clonotype was seen at least ten times. The chain employs TRBV7-8 and TRBJ1-5, with D uncertain. Trimming pared 1 base from V and 0 bases from J, leaving 13 bases between. The germline V gene encodes CDR1 SGHVS and CDR2 FQNEAQ. The CDR3 sequence is 17 residues long. The CDR3 protein is CASSLVSSTYSNQPQHF. The CDR3 nucleotides read TGTGCCAGCAGCTTAGTAAGCTCCACGTATAGCAATCAGCCCCAGCATTTT.

In this sample, this clonotype turned up many times. The chain combines TRBV5-4 with TRBJ1-2; possible D gene TRBD1, 6 bases. The ends were cut back, 4 bases at V and 7 bases at J, with 20 bases in the middle. Germline CDR1 and CDR2: SGHNT and YYREEE (reference sequence). CDR3 length equals 15 residues. CDR3 sequence reads: CASSGGPTANSGYTF. In DNA, the CDR3 is TGTGCCAGCAGCGGGGGGCCGACGGCGAATTCTGGCTACACCTTC.

In the case of this clonotype: Compared with germline, one end of the junction differs, possibly owing to a read error. V usage is TRBV28 and J usage is TRBJ2-3; TRBD1 aligns across 7 bases. The V gene's germline CDR1 is MDHEN and CDR2 SYDVKM. The CDR3 sequence is 14 residues long. The CDR3 loop reads CTSSLLTGLGTQYF. CDR3 DNA sequence: TGTACCAGCAGTTTGCTGACAGGGCTAGGTACGCAGTATTTT.

At least ten counts were recorded for this clonotype. The gene calls are TRBV5-1 and TRBJ2-5, with D tentatively TRBD2 (6 bases). V was shortened by 4 bases and J by 5 bases, with 18 bases between the two germline ends. This CDR3 region has 15 residues. Germline V gives CDR1 SGHRS, CDR2 YFSETQ. This CDR3 reads CASSDAGSSGETQYF. The CDR3 DNA is TGCGCCAGCAGCGATGCGGGGAGCTCCGGGGAGACCCAGTACTTC.